This T cell receptor beta chain was captured in a study of breast tumors, draining lymph nodes, adjacent tissues. This clonotype was counted at least ten times. Samples came from axillary lymph nodes draining the breast cancer. TCRdb passed the multiplex PCR reads through MiXCR, listing each CDR3 protein once. The repertoire holds approximately 210,000 distinct CDR3 sequences, with under 40% as singletons. This TCR derives from a female donor with breast cancer. Some clones in this sample may be carry-over from other donors' samples. Sequencing used axillary lymph node tissue.

The CDR3: CASVRTGGTYEQYF. CDR3 DNA sequence: TGTGCCAGCGTCCGGACAGGGGGTACCTACGAGCAGTACTTC. This chain uses TRBV28 with TRBJ2-7; 10 nucleotides line up with TRBD1. CDR3 length equals 14 residues. CDR1 is MDHEN and CDR2 is SYDVKM in the germline V gene. V lost 8 bases, J lost 2 bases, and 6 bases stayed unmatched.